This T cell receptor (beta chain) was found in a study of patients and donors after allogeneic stem cell transplantation. MiXCR was run by TCRdb on the RT-PCR reads, yielding one entry per CDR3 protein. The sample yields 17,000 or so distinct CDR3 sequences, approximately 30% seen once. A few counts support this clonotype. The sample taken for sequencing was blood, either unsorted or a sorted T cell fraction (not recorded which). The sequence was collected from a human donor who was either an allogeneic HSCT recipient or a stem cell or donor lymphocyte infusion donor (not recorded which). It is not recorded whose cells these are; they may come from a transplant donor.

The CDR3 here is CASSQDLGGRQPQHF. DNA of the CDR3: TGCGCCAGCAGCCAAGATCTGGGAGGGAGGCAGCCCCAGCATTTT. V is TRBV4-1 and J is TRBJ1-5; no definite D call. The CDR3 is 15 residues long. Germline V gene sequence: CDR1 MGHRA, CDR2 YSYEKL. V was clipped by 0 bases and J by 7 bases, with 13 bases between them.